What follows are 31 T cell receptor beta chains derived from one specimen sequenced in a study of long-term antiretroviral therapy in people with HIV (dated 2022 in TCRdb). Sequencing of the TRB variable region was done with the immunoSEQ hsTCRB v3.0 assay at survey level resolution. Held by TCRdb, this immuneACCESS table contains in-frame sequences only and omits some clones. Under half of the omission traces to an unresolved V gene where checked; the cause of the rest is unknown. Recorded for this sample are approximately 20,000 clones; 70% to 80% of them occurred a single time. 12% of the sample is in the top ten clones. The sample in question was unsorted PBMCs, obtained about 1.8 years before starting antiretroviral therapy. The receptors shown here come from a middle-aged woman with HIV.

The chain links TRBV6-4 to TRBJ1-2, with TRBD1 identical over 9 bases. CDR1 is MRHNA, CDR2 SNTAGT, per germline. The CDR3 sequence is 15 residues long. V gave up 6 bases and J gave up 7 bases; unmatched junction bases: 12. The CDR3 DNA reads TGTGCCAGCAGCCCTCGGACAGGGGTCGGGCGTGGCTACACCTTC. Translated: CASSPRTGVGRGYTF.

DNA of the CDR3: TGTGCCAGCGGGACTTTCTACGAGCAGTACTTC. This gives the protein CASGTFYEQYF. The chain is built from TRBV2 and TRBJ2-7; tentative D call: TRBD2 (6 bases). The CDR3 contains 11 residues. Germline V gives CDR1 SNHLY, CDR2 FYNNEI. Trimming cost V 8 bases and J 3 bases, with 8 bases left between them.

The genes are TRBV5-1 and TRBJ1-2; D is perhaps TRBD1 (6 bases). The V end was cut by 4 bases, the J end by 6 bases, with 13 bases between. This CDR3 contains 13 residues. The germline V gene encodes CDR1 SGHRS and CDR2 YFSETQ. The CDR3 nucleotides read TGCGCCAGCAGCCAACAGGGAAAGGATGGCTACACCTTC. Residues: CASSQQGKDGYTF.

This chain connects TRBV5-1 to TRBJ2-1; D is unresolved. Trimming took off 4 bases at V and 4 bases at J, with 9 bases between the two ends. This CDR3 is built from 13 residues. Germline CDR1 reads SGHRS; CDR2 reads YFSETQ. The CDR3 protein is CASSPQRYNEQFF. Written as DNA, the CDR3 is TGCGCCAGCAGCCCCCAGAGATACAATGAGCAGTTCTTC.

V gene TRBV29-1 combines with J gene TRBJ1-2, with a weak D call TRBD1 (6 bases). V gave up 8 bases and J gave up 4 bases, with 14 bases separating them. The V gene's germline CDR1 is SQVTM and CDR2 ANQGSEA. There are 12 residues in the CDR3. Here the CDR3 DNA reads TGCAGCTCCGGTGGGGGCGGCTATGGCTACACCTTC. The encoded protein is CSSGGGGYGYTF. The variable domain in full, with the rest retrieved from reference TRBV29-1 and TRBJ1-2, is SAVISQKPSRDICQRGTSLTIQCQVDSQVTMMFWYRQQPGQSLTLIATANQGSEATYESGFVIDKFPISRPNLTFSTLTVSNMSPEDSSIYLCSSGGGGYGYTFGSGTRLTVV.

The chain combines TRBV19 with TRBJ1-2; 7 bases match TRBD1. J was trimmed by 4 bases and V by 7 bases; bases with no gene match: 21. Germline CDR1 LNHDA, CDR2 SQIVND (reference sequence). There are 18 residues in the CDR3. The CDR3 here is CASKRAFRTGDFSYGYTF. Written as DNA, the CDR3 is TGTGCCAGTAAACGAGCTTTTCGGACAGGCGACTTTTCCTATGGCTACACCTTC. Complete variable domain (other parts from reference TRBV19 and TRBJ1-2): DGGITQSPKYLFRKEGQNVTLSCEQNLNHDAMYWYRQDPGQGLRLIYYSQIVNDFQKGDIAEGYSVSREKKESFPLTVTSAQKNPTAFYLCASKRAFRTGDFSYGYTFGSGTRLTVV.

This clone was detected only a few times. The CDR3 bases are TGTGCCAGCAGCTTAGACCCTAACCCCTACGAGCAGTACTTC. It yields the protein CASSLDPNPYEQYF. This chain joins TRBV7-2 and TRBJ2-7; D is ambiguous. This CDR3 comprises 14 residues. Deletions cut 1 base from V and 2 bases from J, with 9 bases between. Germline CDR1 reads SGHTA; CDR2 reads FQGNSA.

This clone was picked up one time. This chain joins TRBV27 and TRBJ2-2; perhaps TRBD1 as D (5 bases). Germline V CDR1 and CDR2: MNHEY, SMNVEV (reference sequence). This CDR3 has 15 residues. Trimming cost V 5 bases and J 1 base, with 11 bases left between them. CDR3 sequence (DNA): TGTGCCAGCAGTCGCGACAGTGGGAACACCGGGGAGCTGTTTTTT. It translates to CASSRDSGNTGELFF.

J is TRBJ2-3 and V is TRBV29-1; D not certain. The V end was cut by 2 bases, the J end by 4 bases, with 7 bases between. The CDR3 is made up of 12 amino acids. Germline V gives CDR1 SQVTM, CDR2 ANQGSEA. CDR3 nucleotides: TGCAGCGTTGAATGGTTATCAGATACGCAGTATTTT. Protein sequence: CSVEWLSDTQYF.

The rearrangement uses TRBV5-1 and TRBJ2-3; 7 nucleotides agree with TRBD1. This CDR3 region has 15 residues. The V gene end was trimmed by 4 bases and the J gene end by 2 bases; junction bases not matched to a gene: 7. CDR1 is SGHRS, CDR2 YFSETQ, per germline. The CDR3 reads CASSPQGTYTDTQYF. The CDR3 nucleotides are TGCGCCAGCAGCCCACAGGGGACATACACAGATACGCAGTATTTT.

CDR3 nucleotide sequence: TGTGCCAGCAGTCCCCATAGCGGAGCTATCCAAGAGACCCAGTACTTC. This gives the protein CASSPHSGAIQETQYF. The J gene is TRBJ2-5, the V gene TRBV27, with D possibly being TRBD2 (6 bases). This CDR3 region has 16 residues. From germline, CDR1 is MNHEY and CDR2 SMNVEV (reference sequence). The V and J ends lost 5 bases and 1 base respectively, with 17 bases between them.

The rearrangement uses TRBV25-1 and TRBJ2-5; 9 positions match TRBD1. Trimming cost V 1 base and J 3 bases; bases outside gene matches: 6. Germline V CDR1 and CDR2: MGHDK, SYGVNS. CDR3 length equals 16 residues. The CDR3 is CASSEWGQGGEETQYF. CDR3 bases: TGTGCCAGCAGTGAATGGGGACAGGGAGGCGAAGAGACCCAGTACTTC.

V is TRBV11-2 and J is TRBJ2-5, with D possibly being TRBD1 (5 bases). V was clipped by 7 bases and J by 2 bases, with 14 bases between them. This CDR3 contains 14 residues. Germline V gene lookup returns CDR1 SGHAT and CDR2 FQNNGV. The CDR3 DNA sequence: TGTGCCAGCAAAATCCGGGCAGGGCAAGAGACCCAGTACTTC. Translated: CASKIRAGQETQYF.

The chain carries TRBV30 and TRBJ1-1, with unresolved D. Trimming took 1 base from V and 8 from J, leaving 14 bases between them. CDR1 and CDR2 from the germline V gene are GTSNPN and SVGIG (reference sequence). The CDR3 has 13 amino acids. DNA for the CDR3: TGTGCCTGGAGTGGGTCAGTGACCCCCGAAGCTTTCTTT. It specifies CAWSGSVTPEAFF.

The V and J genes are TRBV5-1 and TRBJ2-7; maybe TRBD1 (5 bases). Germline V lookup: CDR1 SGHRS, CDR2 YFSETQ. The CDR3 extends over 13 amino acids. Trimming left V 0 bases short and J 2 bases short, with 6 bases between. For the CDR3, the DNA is TGCGCCAGCAGCTTGGGGACAACCTACGAGCAGTACTTC. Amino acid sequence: CASSLGTTYEQYF.

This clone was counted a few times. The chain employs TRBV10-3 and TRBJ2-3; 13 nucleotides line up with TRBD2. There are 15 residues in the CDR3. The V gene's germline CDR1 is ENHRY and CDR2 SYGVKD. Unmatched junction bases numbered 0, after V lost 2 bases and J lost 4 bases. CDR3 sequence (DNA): TGTGCCATCAGTGAGACTAGCGGGGGGGCAGATACGCAGTATTTT. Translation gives CAISETSGGADTQYF.

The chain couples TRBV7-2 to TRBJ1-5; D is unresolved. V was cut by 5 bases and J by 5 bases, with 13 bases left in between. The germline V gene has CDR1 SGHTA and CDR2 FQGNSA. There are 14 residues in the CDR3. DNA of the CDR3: TGTGCCAGCAGCCCTCTTGTGGTCGATCAGCCCCAGCATTTT. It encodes CASSPLVVDQPQHF.

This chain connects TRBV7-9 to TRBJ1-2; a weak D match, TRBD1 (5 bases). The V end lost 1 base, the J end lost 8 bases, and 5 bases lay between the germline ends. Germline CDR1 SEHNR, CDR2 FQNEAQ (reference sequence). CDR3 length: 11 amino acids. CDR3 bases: TGTGCCAGCAGCTTAGGACAGGGCTACACCTTC. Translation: CASSLGQGYTF. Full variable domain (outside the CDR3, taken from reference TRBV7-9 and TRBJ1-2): DTGVSQNPRHKITKRGQNVTFRCDPISEHNRLYWYRQTLGQGPEFLTYFQNEAQLEKSRLLSDRFSAERPKGSFSTLEIQRTEQGDSAMYLCASSLGQGYTFGSGTRLTVV.

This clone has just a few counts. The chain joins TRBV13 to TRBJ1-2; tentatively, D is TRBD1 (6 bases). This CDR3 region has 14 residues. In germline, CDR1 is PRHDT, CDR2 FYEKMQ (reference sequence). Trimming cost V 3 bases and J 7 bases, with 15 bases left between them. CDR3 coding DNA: TGTGCCAGCAGCTTGCACAGGGAGGAAATTGGCTACACCTTC. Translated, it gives CASSLHREEIGYTF.

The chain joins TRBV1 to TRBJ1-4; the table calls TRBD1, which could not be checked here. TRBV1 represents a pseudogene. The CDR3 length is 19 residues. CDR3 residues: CTSSQDPPSCAGKEEKLFF. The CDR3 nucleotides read TGCACCAGCAGCCAAGACCCCCCCTCTTGCGCAGGGAAAGAGGAAAAACTGTTTTTT.

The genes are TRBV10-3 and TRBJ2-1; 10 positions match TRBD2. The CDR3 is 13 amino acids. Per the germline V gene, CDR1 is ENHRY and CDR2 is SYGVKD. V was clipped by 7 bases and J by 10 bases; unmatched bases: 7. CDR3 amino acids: CAITRLAGSEQFF. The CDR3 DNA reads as TGTGCCATCACCAGACTAGCGGGCTCCGAGCAGTTCTTC.

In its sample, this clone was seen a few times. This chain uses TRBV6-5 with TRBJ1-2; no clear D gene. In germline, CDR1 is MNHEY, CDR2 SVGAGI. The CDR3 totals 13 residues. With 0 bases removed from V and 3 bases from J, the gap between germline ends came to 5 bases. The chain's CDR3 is CASSYSNYYGYTF. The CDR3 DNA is TGTGCCAGCAGTTACTCGAATTACTATGGCTACACCTTC.

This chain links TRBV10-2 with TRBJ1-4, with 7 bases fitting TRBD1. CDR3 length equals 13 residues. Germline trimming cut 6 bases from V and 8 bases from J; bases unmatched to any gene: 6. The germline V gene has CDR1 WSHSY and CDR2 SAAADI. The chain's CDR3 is CASSDGGGEKLFF. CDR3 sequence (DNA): TGCGCCAGCAGCGATGGAGGGGGCGAAAAACTGTTTTTT.

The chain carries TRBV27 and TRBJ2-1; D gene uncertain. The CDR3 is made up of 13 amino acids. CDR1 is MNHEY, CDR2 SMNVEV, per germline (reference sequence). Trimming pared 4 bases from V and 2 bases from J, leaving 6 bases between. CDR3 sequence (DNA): TGTGCCAGCAGTTCGGAAACCTACAATGAGCAGTTCTTC. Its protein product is CASSSETYNEQFF.

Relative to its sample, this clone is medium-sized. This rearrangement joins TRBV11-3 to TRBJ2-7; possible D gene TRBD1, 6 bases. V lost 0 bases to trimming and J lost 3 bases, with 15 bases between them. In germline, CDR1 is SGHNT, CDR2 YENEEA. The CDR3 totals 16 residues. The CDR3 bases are TGTGCCAGCAGCTTAGACAGTACAGGGATCTACTACGAGCAGTACTTC. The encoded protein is CASSLDSTGIYYEQYF.

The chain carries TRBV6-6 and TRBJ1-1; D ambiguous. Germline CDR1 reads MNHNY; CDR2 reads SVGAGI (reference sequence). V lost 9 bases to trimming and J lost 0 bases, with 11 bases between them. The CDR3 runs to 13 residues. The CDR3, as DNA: TGTGCCAGTTGCGGGTCAGTGAACACTGAAGCTTTCTTT. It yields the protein CASCGSVNTEAFF.

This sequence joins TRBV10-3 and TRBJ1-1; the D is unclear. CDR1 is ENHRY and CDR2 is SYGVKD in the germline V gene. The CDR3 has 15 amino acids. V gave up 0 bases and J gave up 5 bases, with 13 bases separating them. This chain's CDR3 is CAISESGGIGTEAFF. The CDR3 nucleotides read TGTGCCATCAGTGAGTCGGGAGGGATTGGTACTGAAGCTTTCTTT.

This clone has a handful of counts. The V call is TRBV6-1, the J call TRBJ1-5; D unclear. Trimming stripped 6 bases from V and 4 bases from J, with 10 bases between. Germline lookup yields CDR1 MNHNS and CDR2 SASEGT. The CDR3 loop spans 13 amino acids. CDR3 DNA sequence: TGTGCCAGCAGACCGGGCCTAAATCAGCCCCAGCATTTT. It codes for CASRPGLNQPQHF.

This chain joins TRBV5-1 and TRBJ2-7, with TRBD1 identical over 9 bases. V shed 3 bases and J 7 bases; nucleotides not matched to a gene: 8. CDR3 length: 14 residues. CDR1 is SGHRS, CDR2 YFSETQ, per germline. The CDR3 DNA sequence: TGCGCCAGCAGCTCCGGGACAGGGTTGATAGAGCAGTACTTC. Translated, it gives CASSSGTGLIEQYF. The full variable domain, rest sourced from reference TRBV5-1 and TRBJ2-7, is KAGVTQTPRYLIKTRGQQVTLSCSPISGHRSVSWYQQTPGQGLQFLFEYFSETQRNKGNFPGRFSGRQFSNSRSEMNVSTLELGDSALYLCASSSGTGLIEQYFGPGTRLTVT.

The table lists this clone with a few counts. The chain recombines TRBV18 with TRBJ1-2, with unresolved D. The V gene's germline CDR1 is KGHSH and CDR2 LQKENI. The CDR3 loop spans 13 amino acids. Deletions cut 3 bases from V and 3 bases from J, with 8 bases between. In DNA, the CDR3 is TGTGCCAGCTCACCCGGGGAGGACTATGGCTACACCTTC. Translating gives CASSPGEDYGYTF.

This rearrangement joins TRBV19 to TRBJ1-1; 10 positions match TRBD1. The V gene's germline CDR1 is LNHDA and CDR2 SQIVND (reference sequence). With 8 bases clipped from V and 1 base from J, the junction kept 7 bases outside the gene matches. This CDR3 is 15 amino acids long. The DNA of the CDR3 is TGTGCCAGTGTAGACAGGGGGCAGACGAACACTGAAGCTTTCTTT. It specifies CASVDRGQTNTEAFF.